The clone carrying this T cell receptor beta chain was observed once. Its antigen remains unknown. The data stem from a study of OX40 agonist ivuxolimab in advanced cancers. Study details: The diagnoses of dose-escalation patients were hepatocellular carcinoma, melanoma, renal cell or head and neck cancer. Aged roughly 23 to 90 with a mean of about 63 years, they were approximately 79% male. 30% to 40% of patients had received prior checkpoint inhibitor therapy.

Some clones are missing from TCRdb's copy, which holds only in-frame ones; the method was immunoSEQ multiplex PCR. The sample has around 50,000 clones, 70% to 90% seen once; the top ten hold 0.55% to 0.65%. CDR1 is MNHNS and CDR2 is SASEGT in the germline V gene. After removal of 6 bases from V and 6 bases from J, the junction contained 7 bases not matched to a gene. The CDR3 contains 13 residues. Whole-study findings and limits: Some nonresponders also had low normalized T-cell clonal expansion.

The genes are TRBV6-1 and TRBJ2-7; 8 bases are shared with TRBD1. Source: CD4+ or CD8+ T cells sorted from blood, taken in a trial of the OX40 agonist ivuxolimab. The clonotype comes from an adult with an advanced solid tumor such as melanoma, head and neck, liver or kidney cancer. CDR3 loop: CASRETGAVEQYF. In DNA form, the CDR3 reads TGTGCCAGCAGAGAGACAGGGGCTGTCGAGCAGTACTTC.